The entry that follows covers one TCR beta chain sequence. Its antigen remains unidentified. These data belong to a study of beta chain features in type 1 diabetes. Expressed TCRB transcripts got sequenced, as all isolated RNA was reverse transcribed. Here immunoSEQ multiplex PCR was the method, and the copy in TCRdb shows in-frame clones only, minus some. The sample records over 600,000 clones, 9.5% to 15% being singletons. Study-level results: Researchers report that Type 1 diabetes patients had moderately but significantly shorter TCRB CDR3s across all four CD4+ subsets.

V dropped 6 bases and J dropped 3; count of bases not matched to a gene: 17. Germline V CDR1 and CDR2: LGHNA, YSLEER. CDR3 length: 18 residues. The genes are TRBV4-3 and TRBJ2-3; TRBD1 agrees at 8 bases. Input material: naive CD4+ T cells from blood. This TCR was recovered from a young man with type 1 diabetes. The CDR3: CASSHLTPGQVPTDTQYF. DNA of the CDR3: TGCGCCAGCAGTCACCTCACCCCGGGACAGGTACCGACAGATACGCAGTATTTT.